This T cell receptor beta chain was found in a study of technical replicates of blood from a few donors. The assay was immunoSEQ multiplex PCR, and TCRdb's table has in-frame clones only and misses some. The sample shows tens of thousands of clones, roughly 94% of them seen only once. The clonotype comes from a human donor in good health. The sample comprised T cells isolated from PBMCs.

Written as DNA, the CDR3 is TGCGCCAGCAGCTTGGAGGCAGGGCCAATAGACTATGGCTACACCTTC. Its protein product is CASSLEAGPIDYGYTF. This chain links TRBV5-1 with TRBJ1-2; the D gene is possibly TRBD1 (5 bases). The V gene's germline CDR1 is SGHRS and CDR2 YFSETQ. V was pared by 0 bases and J by 3 bases, with 15 bases between. This CDR3 contains 16 residues.